The clone carrying this T cell receptor beta chain was detected a few times. This sample was taken from a study of patients and donors after allogeneic stem cell transplantation. From germline, CDR1 is ENHRY and CDR2 SYGVKD. The V end lost 3 bases, the J end lost 0 bases, and 9 bases lay between the germline ends. The CDR3 extends over 15 amino acids. TCRdb recomputed calls from the RT-PCR reads with MiXCR, one row per CDR3 protein. Seen here are about 15,000 distinct CDR3 sequences, 27% observed once, and the top ten hold about 34%. Sequenced: blood, either unsorted or a sorted T cell fraction (not recorded which). The TCR was taken from a human donor who was either an allogeneic HSCT recipient or a stem cell or donor lymphocyte infusion donor (not recorded which). It is not recorded whose cells these are; they may come from a transplant donor. The V gene is TRBV10-3, the J gene TRBJ2-4, with D hard to call. The CDR3 DNA follows: TGTGCCATCAGTGATACGGACCTAGCCAAAAACATTCAGTACTTC. As protein: CAISDTDLAKNIQYF.